This TCR beta chain was documented in a study of human T cells and chemical hapten exposure. TCRdb called the RACE reads again in MiXCR, with one record for every CDR3 protein. The sample contains 250,000 or so distinct CDR3 sequences, just under 8% of which appear only once. Germline-derived CDR1 and CDR2 are KGHDR and SFDVKD. Trimming left V 0 bases short and J 3 bases short, with 5 bases between. CDR3 length equals 14 residues. Time point denoted: pre-sensitization, week 0. As for treatment: therapeutic diphenylcyclopropenone sensitization with weekly scalp DPC. In its sample, this clonotype was seen a few times.

The chain is built from TRBV24-1 and TRBJ2-1; D is unclear. The TCR comes from a man aged 18 to 29 with alopecia areata. Some clones in this sample may be carry-over from other donors' samples. This material consisted of whole blood, taken in connection with sensitization to the hapten diphenylcyclopropenone (DPC). This CDR3 reads CATSDLTDYNEQFF. CDR3 DNA: TGTGCCACCAGTGATTTGACAGACTACAATGAGCAGTTCTTC.